The 13 T cell receptor beta chains below come from one sample, sequenced in a study of T cell changes during pregnancy in multiple sclerosis. Profiling relied on immunoSEQ multiplex PCR, and the TCRdb table lists in-frame clones only, not all of them. The sample contains fewer than 55,000 clones, about 88% of which appear only once. The sample consisted of CD8+ T cells from peripheral blood mononuclear cells, taken after pregnancy. The origin of the receptors is a female donor in good health, enrolled as a control in a pregnancy study.

The genes are TRBV2 and TRBJ2-7; 7 bases line up with TRBD2. V lost 1 base and J lost 4; bases outside the gene matches: 7. Germline V gene sequence: CDR1 SNHLY, CDR2 FYNNEI. This CDR3 contains 15 residues. CDR3 sequence (DNA): TGTGCCAGCAGTGAAGAGGGAGGGAGTGGGTACGAGCAGTACTTC. Encoded protein: CASSEEGGSGYEQYF.

Only one count was recorded for this clone. This chain uses TRBV4-3 with TRBJ2-5, with TRBD2 matching over 10 bases. The CDR3 consists of 17 residues. Germline values: CDR1 LGHNA, CDR2 YSLEER. The V and J ends lost 0 bases and 4 bases, in that order; junction bases with no gene match: 8. The CDR3 DNA reads as TGCGCCAGCAGCCAAGATTGGTTTAGCGGGGGGTTAGAGACCCAGTACTTC. This translates into CASSQDWFSGGLETQYF.

This chain joins TRBV7-2 and TRBJ2-7; 10 bases agree with TRBD1. The germline CDR1 and CDR2 sequences are SGHTA and FQGNSA. After removal of 1 base from V and 6 bases from J, the junction contained 3 bases not matched to a gene. This CDR3 comprises 14 residues. DNA for the CDR3: TGTGCCAGCAGCTTAGGACAGGGGGCGGGCGAGCAGTACTTC. Translated: CASSLGQGAGEQYF.

This chain uses TRBV6-1 with TRBJ2-4; D is undetermined. CDR1 is MNHNS, CDR2 SASEGT, per germline. CDR3 length: 14 amino acids. Trimming pared 1 base from V and 0 bases from J, leaving 4 bases between. The CDR3 here is CASSEDLAKNIQYF. CDR3 DNA sequence: TGTGCCAGCAGTGAAGATCTAGCCAAAAACATTCAGTACTTC.

The J gene is TRBJ1-3, the V gene TRBV9, with D hard to call. The CDR3 contains 16 residues. V was trimmed by 3 bases and J by 2 bases, leaving 15 bases between them. The germline gives CDR1 SGDLS, CDR2 YYNGEE. In DNA form, the CDR3 reads TGTGCCAGCAGCGCCTCCGGGTCGCGTGCTGGAAACACCATATATTTT. Encoded protein: CASSASGSRAGNTIYF. The entire variable domain, with the rest obtained from reference TRBV9 and TRBJ1-3, is as follows: DSGVTQTPKHLITATGQRVTLRCSPRSGDLSVYWYQQSLDQGLQFLIQYYNGEERAKGNILERFSAQQFPDLHSELNLSSLELGDSALYFCASSASGSRAGNTIYFGEGSWLTVV.

The rearrangement joins TRBV4-2 to TRBJ1-4; 9 nucleotides line up with TRBD1. CDR1 is LGHNA and CDR2 is YNFKEQ in the germline V gene. Trimming cost V 4 bases and J 0 bases; bases outside gene matches: 3. CDR3 size: 16 residues. The chain's CDR3 is CASSPWTGATNEKLFF. For the CDR3, the DNA is TGTGCCAGCAGCCCCTGGACAGGGGCAACTAATGAAAAACTGTTTTTT.

The chain combines TRBV7-9 with TRBJ1-2; D is unresolved. The CDR3 covers 13 residues. V was clipped by 1 base and J by 8 bases, with 11 bases between them. Germline V lookup: CDR1 SEHNR, CDR2 FQNEAQ (reference sequence). The CDR3 here is CASSLDWEGGYTF. The CDR3 DNA reads as TGTGCCAGCAGCTTAGATTGGGAGGGCGGCTACACCTTC.

V is TRBV4-3 and J is TRBJ1-2, with a possible D match to TRBD1 (6 bases). With 2 bases removed from V and 4 bases from J, the gap between germline ends came to 14 bases. This CDR3 comprises 15 residues. CDR1 is LGHNA and CDR2 is YSLEER in the germline V gene. CDR3 in amino acids: CASSQSWGLGYGYTF. The CDR3 DNA reads TGCGCCAGCAGCCAATCTTGGGGGCTAGGCTATGGCTACACCTTC.

This clone has only one observation. This chain links TRBV28 with TRBJ1-4, with D uncertain. Germline V gene lookup returns CDR1 MDHEN and CDR2 SYDVKM. The CDR3 runs to 12 residues. The V end was cut by 7 bases, the J end by 9 bases, with 12 bases between. The CDR3 loop reads CASNGGGQKLFF. The CDR3 region has the DNA TGTGCCAGCAACGGCGGCGGTCAAAAACTGTTTTTT.

This chain links TRBV25-1 with TRBJ1-5, with 11 bases lining up with TRBD1. The CDR3 is 16 residues long. V lost 10 bases and J lost 2; bases outside the gene matches: 10. Looked up from germline, CDR1 is MGHDK and CDR2 is SYGVNS. CDR3 bases: TGTGCCACCACACCCGGGACAGGGGGGGGCAATCAGCCCCAGCATTTT. Its protein product is CATTPGTGGGNQPQHF.

This sequence joins TRBV6-6 and TRBJ2-2; possibly TRBD1 for D (6 bases). Germline V lookup: CDR1 MNHNY, CDR2 SVGAGI (reference sequence). This CDR3 region has 14 residues. Trimming removed 0 bases at V and 5 bases at J, with 7 bases between. CDR3 amino acids: CASSYSGGTGELFF. CDR3 coding DNA: TGTGCCAGCAGTTACTCAGGGGGTACCGGGGAGCTGTTTTTT.

The chain couples TRBV7-9 to TRBJ1-5, with D tentatively TRBD1 (6 bases). The V gene's germline CDR1 is SEHNR and CDR2 FQNEAQ (reference sequence). V was cut by 8 bases and J by 5 bases, with 13 bases left in between. The CDR3 is 13 residues long. The DNA for the CDR3 is TGTGCCAGCGTTGGGGACACCTATCAGCCCCAGCATTTT. It translates to CASVGDTYQPQHF.

The rearrangement joins TRBV2 to TRBJ2-1; TRBD1 agrees at 7 bases. The CDR3 runs to 20 residues. With V trimmed by 4 bases and J by 3 bases, 21 bases remained unmatched. Per germline, CDR1 SNHLY and CDR2 FYNNEI. The CDR3 DNA sequence: TGTGCCAGCAGTGGGTCCCAAACAGGGGAGTCGGGCTTAGGCTACAATGAGCAGTTCTTC. It yields the protein CASSGSQTGESGLGYNEQFF.